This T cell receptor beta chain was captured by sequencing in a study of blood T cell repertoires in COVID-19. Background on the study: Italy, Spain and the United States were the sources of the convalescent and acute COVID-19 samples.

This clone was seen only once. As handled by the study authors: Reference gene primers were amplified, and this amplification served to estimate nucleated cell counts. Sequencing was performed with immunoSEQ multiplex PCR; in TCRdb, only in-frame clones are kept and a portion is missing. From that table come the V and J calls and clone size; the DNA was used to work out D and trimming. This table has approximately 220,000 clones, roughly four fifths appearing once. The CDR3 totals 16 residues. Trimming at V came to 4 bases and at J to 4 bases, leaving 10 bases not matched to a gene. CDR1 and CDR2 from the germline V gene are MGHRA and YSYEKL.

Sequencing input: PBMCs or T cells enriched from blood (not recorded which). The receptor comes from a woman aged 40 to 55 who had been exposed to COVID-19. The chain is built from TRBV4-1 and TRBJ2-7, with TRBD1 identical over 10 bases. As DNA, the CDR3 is TGCGCCAGCAGCCCGGGACAGGGGAAGTCTGGGTACGAGCAGTACTTC. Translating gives CASSPGQGKSGYEQYF.